The next 21 T cell receptor beta chains were all read from a single sample in a study of OX40 agonist ivuxolimab in advanced cancers. The protocol was immunoSEQ multiplex PCR, while the TCRdb copy is restricted to in-frame clones and leaves out a portion. This sample carries about 41,000 clones, less than 85% of them seen once, and the ten largest clones take 3.5% to 5%. The specimen comprised CD4+ or CD8+ T cells sorted from blood, sampled in a trial of the OX40 agonist ivuxolimab. These receptor sequences come from an adult with an advanced solid tumor such as melanoma, head and neck, liver or kidney cancer.

The chain recombines TRBV7-8 with TRBJ2-1; possible D gene TRBD2, 6 bases. Germline lookup yields CDR1 SGHVS and CDR2 FQNEAQ. With 2 bases removed from V and 9 bases from J, the gap between germline ends came to 17 bases. The CDR3 is 15 residues long. CDR3 in DNA: TGTGCCAGCAGCTTAACTAGCCCCGGGTCCGGTGAGCAGTTCTTC. Translated: CASSLTSPGSGEQFF. Drawing the rest from reference TRBV7-8 and TRBJ2-1, the complete variable domain is GAGVSQSPRYKVAKRGQDVALRCDPISGHVSLFWYQQALGQGPEFLTYFQNEAQLDKSGLPSDRFFAERPEGSVSTLKIQRTQQEDSAVYLCASSLTSPGSGEQFFGPGTRLTVL.

This chain connects TRBV9 to TRBJ2-1; 7 bases are a match to TRBD1. The CDR3 has 16 amino acids. CDR1 and CDR2 from the germline V gene are SGDLS and YYNGEE. Losses at the gene ends were 3 bases for V and 4 bases for J; bases not matched to a gene: 10. The CDR3 protein is CASSAYRTGGYNEQFF. In nucleotides, the CDR3 is TGTGCCAGCAGCGCCTATCGGACAGGCGGTTACAATGAGCAGTTCTTC.

V is TRBV9 and J is TRBJ2-7, with D possibly being TRBD1 (6 bases). The V and J ends lost 0 bases and 2 bases respectively, with 12 bases between them. The germline V gene has CDR1 SGDLS and CDR2 YYNGEE. The CDR3 totals 15 residues. CDR3: CASSVAPGQAYEQYF. The CDR3 DNA follows: TGTGCCAGCAGCGTAGCACCGGGACAAGCCTACGAGCAGTACTTC. Together with reference TRBV9 and TRBJ2-7, the CDR3 gives the full variable domain: DSGVTQTPKHLITATGQRVTLRCSPRSGDLSVYWYQQSLDQGLQFLIQYYNGEERAKGNILERFSAQQFPDLHSELNLSSLELGDSALYFCASSVAPGQAYEQYFGPGTRLTVT.

This rearrangement joins TRBV29-1 to TRBJ2-7; no reliable D call. The length of the CDR3 is 12 residues. CDR1 and CDR2 from the germline V gene are SQVTM and ANQGSEA. Trimming pared 5 bases from V and 0 bases from J, leaving 8 bases between. This chain's CDR3 is CSVSSISYEQYF. The CDR3 DNA is TGCAGCGTTTCGTCCATCTCCTACGAGCAGTACTTC.

The J gene is TRBJ2-5, the V gene TRBV6-5, with D possibly TRBD2 on 6 matching bases. Looked up from germline, CDR1 is MNHEY and CDR2 is SVGAGI. The CDR3 has 14 residues. With 5 bases removed from V and 2 bases from J, the gap between germline ends came to 12 bases. The chain's CDR3 is CASSGGSGQETQYF. DNA of the CDR3: TGTGCCAGCAGTGGGGGGTCAGGTCAAGAGACCCAGTACTTC.

The rearrangement links TRBV19 to TRBJ1-2; 8 nucleotides match TRBD1. Germline V gives CDR1 LNHDA, CDR2 SQIVND (reference sequence). This CDR3 is 15 amino acids long. J was trimmed by 3 bases and V by 4 bases; bases with no gene match: 7. DNA of the CDR3: TGTGCCAGTAGTACCCCCGGACAGGGACACTATGGCTACACCTTC. This sequence encodes CASSTPGQGHYGYTF. The entire variable domain, with the rest obtained from reference TRBV19 and TRBJ1-2, is as follows: DGGITQSPKYLFRKEGQNVTLSCEQNLNHDAMYWYRQDPGQGLRLIYYSQIVNDFQKGDIAEGYSVSREKKESFPLTVTSAQKNPTAFYLCASSTPGQGHYGYTFGSGTRLTVV.

This clone is a singleton in its sample. One end of the junction varies from germline; a read error may be responsible. This CDR3 is CASSSGPSYEQFF. The CDR3 region has the DNA TGTGCTAGCAGCTCGGGACCCTCCTATGAGCAGTTCTTC. The rearrangement links TRBV7-7 to TRBJ2-1; possibly TRBD1 or TRBD2 for D (5 bases each). The CDR3 has 13 amino acids. Germline values: CDR1 SSHAT, CDR2 FNYEAQ (reference sequence).

V and J are TRBV28 and TRBJ1-1; a weak D match, TRBD1 (5 bases). CDR3 length: 15 residues. Germline CDR1 and CDR2: MDHEN and SYDVKM. The V and J ends lost 2 bases and 6 bases respectively, with 16 bases between them. The DNA of the CDR3 is TGTGCCAGCAGTTTACGGGACGCTACTTTAGCTGAAGCTTTCTTT. As protein: CASSLRDATLAEAFF. Full variable domain (outside the CDR3, taken from reference TRBV28 and TRBJ1-1): DVKVTQSSRYLVKRTGEKVFLECVQDMDHENMFWYRQDPGLGLRLIYFSYDVKMKEKGDIPEGYSVSREKKERFSLILESASTNQTSMYLCASSLRDATLAEAFFGQGTRLTVV.

This chain joins TRBV29-1 and TRBJ1-6; 8 bases are shared with TRBD1. The CDR3 consists of 13 residues. Germline V gene data show CDR1 as SQVTM and CDR2 as ANQGSEA. V lost 6 bases to trimming and J lost 8 bases; unmatched junction nucleotides: 6. This CDR3 is CSVATGEDSPLHF. The CDR3 bases are TGCAGCGTCGCGACAGGGGAGGATTCACCCCTCCACTTT.

The rearrangement uses TRBV5-1 and TRBJ2-1; 10 bases align to TRBD2. The germline V gene has CDR1 SGHRS and CDR2 YFSETQ. V lost 4 bases to trimming and J lost 8 bases; unmatched junction nucleotides: 18. This CDR3 has 18 amino acids. In DNA, the CDR3 is TGCGCCAGCAGCAAAGGTCGGATACTGGCTAGCGGGGGCGATGAGCAGTTCTTC. Protein product: CASSKGRILASGGDEQFF.

The rearrangement links TRBV14 to TRBJ2-7; TRBD2 matches 9 bases. This CDR3 comprises 15 residues. Per the germline V gene, CDR1 is SGHDN and CDR2 is FVKESK. J was trimmed by 2 bases and V by 4 bases; bases with no gene match: 6. The CDR3 loop reads CASSRFSGGTYEQYF. The CDR3 DNA sequence: TGTGCCAGCAGCCGGTTTAGCGGGGGAACCTACGAGCAGTACTTC.

The chain is built from TRBV7-2 and TRBJ2-3; D assignment may be TRBD1 or TRBD2 (5 bases each). V lost 4 bases to trimming and J lost 0 bases, with 14 bases between them. The CDR3 runs to 16 residues. Germline CDR1 is SGHTA and CDR2 is FQGNSA. Here the CDR3 reads CASSSGRGGSTDTQYF. The CDR3 coding sequence is TGTGCCAGCAGCTCTGGACGGGGCGGGAGCACAGATACGCAGTATTTT.

In its sample, this clone was seen once. The chain combines TRBV29-1 with TRBJ2-1; TRBD2 matches 11 bases. Looked up from germline, CDR1 is SQVTM and CDR2 is ANQGSEA. The ends lost 5 bases at V and 6 bases at J; junction bases unmatched: 6. CDR3 length equals 14 residues. CDR3 bases: TGCAGCGTTCGTCCTAGCGGGGGGAGCAATGAGCAGTTCTTC. It translates to CSVRPSGGSNEQFF.

The chain links TRBV5-1 to TRBJ1-1; TRBD1 is a possible D gene (6 bases). Germline CDR1 SGHRS, CDR2 YFSETQ. This CDR3 is built from 15 residues. Trimming cost V 1 base and J 5 bases, with 15 bases left between them. The CDR3 loop is CASSLLGTRATEAFF. CDR3 sequence (DNA): TGCGCCAGCAGCTTGCTGGGGACAAGGGCGACTGAAGCTTTCTTT.

This clone was counted only a few times. The chain links TRBV12-5 to TRBJ2-1; TRBD2 aligns across 12 bases. The CDR3 loop spans 16 amino acids. Germline CDR1 reads LGHNT; CDR2 reads FRNRAP. With 5 bases clipped from V and 5 bases from J, the junction kept 7 bases outside the gene matches. The CDR3 loop is CASGPLAGGRNNEQFF. CDR3 nucleotide sequence: TGTGCTAGTGGTCCTCTAGCGGGAGGGCGAAACAATGAGCAGTTCTTC.

This clone turned up a few times. The V call is TRBV7-2, the J call TRBJ2-3; possible D gene TRBD1, 5 bases. CDR3 length: 18 residues. The germline V and J ends were trimmed by 5 bases and 2 bases, with 23 bases remaining between them. Germline loops: CDR1 SGHTA, CDR2 FQGNSA. The CDR3 spells CASSPSGRVGPVTDTQYF. Written as DNA, the CDR3 is TGTGCCAGCAGCCCCTCTGGCAGGGTGGGGCCGGTCACAGATACGCAGTATTTT.

The chain joins TRBV2 to TRBJ1-3; 7 bases agree with TRBD1. In germline, CDR1 is SNHLY, CDR2 FYNNEI. The CDR3 consists of 14 residues. The trim removed 5 bases at V and 2 bases at J, leaving 3 bases unmatched. CDR3 bases: TGTGCCAGCAGTACCGGGACAGCTGGAAACACCATATATTTT. Translated: CASSTGTAGNTIYF.

V and J are TRBV13 and TRBJ1-6, with a tentative D call TRBD1 (5 bases). The CDR3 totals 17 residues. Germline values: CDR1 PRHDT, CDR2 FYEKMQ (reference sequence). V was pared by 4 bases and J by 0 bases, with 13 bases between. The CDR3 here is CASSSRTFSSYNSPLHF. CDR3 in DNA: TGTGCCAGCAGCTCCCGGACATTTAGCTCCTATAATTCACCCCTCCACTTT.

This clone has just a few counts. CDR3 protein: CASSYSKGQWNGYTF. The CDR3 region has the DNA TGTGCCAGCAGTTACTCGAAGGGGCAGTGGAATGGCTACACCTTC. The V and J genes are TRBV6-5 and TRBJ1-2, with D perhaps matching TRBD1 (5 bases). The CDR3 spans 15 residues. The germline V and J ends were trimmed by 0 bases and 6 bases, with 14 bases remaining between them. CDR1 MNHEY and CDR2 SVGAGI come from the germline V gene.

This sequence joins TRBV7-2 and TRBJ1-5, with D tentatively TRBD1 (5 bases). Looked up from germline, CDR1 is SGHTA and CDR2 is FQGNSA. There are 17 residues in the CDR3. With 0 bases removed from V and 2 bases from J, the gap between germline ends came to 14 bases. CDR3 DNA sequence: TGTGCCAGCAGCTTAGCGGGGCAGGAAGGGGGCAATCAGCCCCAGCATTTT. It codes for CASSLAGQEGGNQPQHF.

The chain employs TRBV7-3 and TRBJ2-2; 8 bases fit TRBD2. Germline values: CDR1 SGHTA, CDR2 FQGTGA. The CDR3 is 16 amino acids. J gave up 0 bases and V 2 bases, and 2 bases lay outside the gene matches. Here the CDR3 reads CASSLVAGPNTGELFF. CDR3 in DNA: TGTGCCAGCAGCTTAGTAGCGGGGCCGAACACCGGGGAGCTGTTTTTT.